The 15 T cell receptor beta chains presented below share a single source sample, sequenced in a study of PD-1 blockade in classical Hodgkin lymphoma. Libraries were prepared by immunoSEQ multiplex PCR; TCRdb keeps only in-frame clonotypes and omits some of them. The sample has about 27,000 clones, over 60% seen once. Time point here: cycle 4 day 1 (C4D1), after less than seven weeks of nivolumab. Relapses following autologous stem cell transplantation were seen in all patients, with brentuximab vedotin exposure varying. The source was peripheral blood mononuclear cells (PBMCs), collected before the fourth cycle of nivolumab. These receptors were obtained from a human donor with classical Hodgkin lymphoma.

The V call is TRBV7-6, the J call TRBJ2-1; D call uncertain. Germline CDR1 is SGHVS and CDR2 is FNYEAQ. This CDR3 is 13 amino acids long. V lost 5 bases and J 6 bases, leaving 11 bases between the germline ends. In nucleotides, the CDR3 is TGTGCCAGCAGCCCGGCCCTTTCCAATGAGCAGTTCTTC. Its translation: CASSPALSNEQFF.

This chain joins TRBV5-8 and TRBJ2-1; 12 bases are a match to TRBD2. Germline V CDR1 and CDR2: SGHTS, YDEGEE. Unmatched junction bases numbered 4, after V lost 3 bases and J lost 3 bases. CDR3 length: 16 amino acids. The CDR3 coding sequence is TGTGCCAGCAGCTATGGGACTAGCGGGCGCTACAATGAGCAGTTCTTC. Its translation is CASSYGTSGRYNEQFF.

The chain has TRBV6-5 and TRBJ1-2; 7 bases match TRBD1. The CDR3 spans 12 residues. Unmatched junction bases numbered 9, after V lost 5 bases and J lost 12 bases. Germline V gene sequence: CDR1 MNHEY, CDR2 SVGAGI. CDR3 sequence (DNA): TGTGCCAGCAGTGCCGGGCAGGGGGGAGACACCTTC. This sequence encodes CASSAGQGGDTF.

This clone was observed a few times. DNA of the CDR3: TGTGCCAGCAGCTTGGGCCGGGCCGACCGGGATACGCAGTATTTT. Its translation: CASSLGRADRDTQYF. J is TRBJ2-3 and V is TRBV5-6, with no clear D. CDR3 length: 15 residues. From germline, CDR1 is SGHDT and CDR2 YYEEEE. Trimming took 0 bases from V and 6 from J, leaving 14 bases between them. Variable domain in full (rest from reference TRBV5-6 and TRBJ2-3): DAGVTQSPTHLIKTRGQQVTLRCSPKSGHDTVSWYQQALGQGPQFIFQYYEEEERQRGNFPDRFSGHQFPNYSSELNVNALLLGDSALYLCASSLGRADRDTQYFGPGTRLTVL.

This rearrangement joins TRBV7-2 to TRBJ1-1; 8 nucleotides agree with TRBD1. Germline values: CDR1 SGHTA, CDR2 FQGNSA. V trimming: 4 bases; J trimming: 5 bases; junction bases outside the gene matches: 9. This CDR3 has 15 residues. The CDR3 loop is CASSSGGRGSTEAFF. The DNA for the CDR3 is TGTGCCAGCAGCTCAGGGGGCAGGGGCTCTACTGAAGCTTTCTTT.

By sample share, this clone is medium-sized (0.01 to 0.1%). The V and J genes are TRBV6-5 and TRBJ1-5; D is unresolved. The V end was cut by 5 bases, the J end by 3 bases, with 8 bases between. Germline V lookup: CDR1 MNHEY, CDR2 SVGAGI. The CDR3 runs 13 residues. The CDR3 loop reads CASSPDYNQPQHF. Here the CDR3 DNA reads TGTGCCAGCAGTCCCGATTACAATCAGCCCCAGCATTTT.

This chain links TRBV5-5 with TRBJ1-1, with TRBD1 as a possible D gene (6 bases). Between the trimmed V and J ends, which lost 4 bases and 7 bases, there was a span of 11 bases. Germline CDR1 reads SGHKS; CDR2 reads YYEKEE (reference sequence). The CDR3 runs to 12 residues. DNA for the CDR3: TGTGCCAGCAGCCGCTGGACAGATGAAGCTTTCTTT. Translation gives CASSRWTDEAFF.

V gene TRBV4-2 combines with J gene TRBJ2-7, with TRBD2 matching over 10 bases. This CDR3 spans 14 amino acids. Germline CDR1 and CDR2: LGHNA and YNFKEQ. Losses at the gene ends were 5 bases for V and 4 bases for J; bases not matched to a gene: 5. The CDR3 is CASSYGTSDYEQYF. The CDR3, as DNA: TGTGCCAGCAGCTACGGGACTAGCGATTACGAGCAGTACTTC.

The J gene is TRBJ1-2, the V gene TRBV7-6; D gene unclear. Per germline, CDR1 SGHVS and CDR2 FNYEAQ. The CDR3 is 12 amino acids. V was pared by 5 bases and J by 11 bases, with 15 bases between. CDR3 loop: CASSPERVAYTF. CDR3 DNA sequence: TGTGCCAGCAGCCCCGAACGGGTCGCTTACACCTTC.

The chain has TRBV11-3 and TRBJ2-1, with unresolved D. The V gene lost 0 bases and the J gene lost 3 bases, with 3 bases spanning the gap. Germline V gene data show CDR1 as SGHNT and CDR2 as YENEEA. The CDR3 runs to 13 residues. The CDR3: CASSLDDYNEQFF. For the CDR3, the DNA is TGTGCCAGCAGCTTAGACGACTACAATGAGCAGTTCTTC.

The genes are TRBV9 and TRBJ2-5; D is ambiguous. The germline gives CDR1 SGDLS, CDR2 YYNGEE. The CDR3 runs 12 residues. Trimming pared 3 bases from V and 1 base from J, leaving 4 bases between. DNA for the CDR3: TGTGCCAGCAGCGGAGGCCAAGAGACCCAGTACTTC. It specifies CASSGGQETQYF.

V usage is TRBV28 and J usage is TRBJ1-5; no definite D call. Trimming pared 2 bases from V and 7 bases from J, leaving 12 bases between. The CDR3 is 14 amino acids. Germline V lookup: CDR1 MDHEN, CDR2 SYDVKM. The CDR3 DNA follows: TGTGCCAGCAGTTTACGCAGGCCGGGGCAGCCCCAGCATTTT. It yields the protein CASSLRRPGQPQHF.

The CDR3 reads CAWSRLFNGPQHF. CDR3 sequence (DNA): TGTGCCTGGAGTCGACTCTTCAATGGGCCCCAGCATTTT. J is TRBJ1-5 and V is TRBV30; D unclear. The V and J ends lost 2 bases and 9 bases respectively, with 14 bases between them. The CDR3 contains 13 residues. The germline CDR1 and CDR2 sequences are GTSNPN and SVGIG (reference sequence).

This sequence joins TRBV27 and TRBJ2-5; D remains ambiguous. Germline V gene lookup returns CDR1 MNHEY and CDR2 SMNVEV (reference sequence). The ends were cut back, 5 bases at V and 1 base at J, with 20 bases in the middle. This CDR3 has 17 amino acids. This chain's CDR3 is CASSRSWGILFQETQYF. CDR3 in DNA: TGTGCCAGCAGTCGATCGTGGGGTATACTTTTCCAAGAGACCCAGTACTTC.

The J gene is TRBJ1-5, the V gene TRBV19; the D is unclear. Per germline, CDR1 LNHDA and CDR2 SQIVND (reference sequence). The V end lost 1 base, the J end lost 6 bases, and 10 bases lay between the germline ends. The CDR3 is 14 residues long. CDR3 DNA sequence: TGTGCCAGTAGTATAGGAGGAGGGTTTCAGCCCCAGCATTTT. This codes for CASSIGGGFQPQHF.